These T cell receptor beta chains were read from a single sample in a study of T cell repertoires in cytomegalovirus infection. These receptors' antigens are unknown. TCRdb called the reads again in MiXCR, with one record for every CDR3 protein. The sample yields approximately 990,000 distinct CDR3 sequences, less than 35% seen once. Sample: cultured CD8+ T cells from PBMCs, taken from culture after CMV antigen stimulation. These receptors all stem from a human donor in good health (CMV status not recorded). Some clones in this sample may be carry-over from other donors' samples. Each CDR3 is given with its conserved first and last residue. The order of the fields is clone size, V gene, D gene, J gene, CDR3 DNA, CDR3 protein. The D gene is left open where the match is weak. The listing skips clone size in some rows; elsewhere it reads once, few, many or a size class.

few,TRBV6-6,-,TRBJ1-3,TGTGCCAGCAGTTACGAGGCAGGGCATGTAAACACCATATATTTT,CASSYEAGHVNTIYF
few,TRBV4-1,TRBD1,TRBJ1-1,TGCGCCAGCAGCACCTACTGGACAGGGGAGATGAACACTGAAGCTTTCTTT,CASSTYWTGEMNTEAFF
few,TRBV6-1,TRBD1,TRBJ1-2,TGTGCCAGCAGTGACCCGGGACAGGGATATTTGGGGTATGGCTACACCTTC,CASSDPGQGYLGYGYTF
-,TRBV7-8,TRBD2,TRBJ2-1,TGTGCCAGCAGCTTAGGTTCTAGCGGGGCATCGATCTACAATGAGCAGTTCTTC,CASSLGSSGASIYNEQFF
many,TRBV10-2,TRBD1,TRBJ2-1,TGCGCCAGCACTTTAAACAGGGGTTACAATGAGCAGTTCTTC,CASTLNRGYNEQFF
-,TRBV27,TRBD2,TRBJ2-2,TGTGCCAGCAGTTTATCCCTCCTCGGGGGGGCCCCGAACACCGGGGAGCTGTTTTTT,CASSLSLLGGAPNTGELFF
-,TRBV19,-,TRBJ2-7,TGTGCCAGTAGTATGGGGTCGGATTATCACGAGCAGTACTTC,CASSMGSDYHEQYF
many,TRBV7-2,-,TRBJ2-6,TGTGCCAGCAGCCCCCAGGCGAGGACGGTCGTCGACGGTGGGGCCAACGTCCTGACTTTC,CASSPQARTVVDGGANVLTF
few,TRBV7-6,TRBD1,TRBJ2-5,TGTGCCAGCAGCTTAGGTTGGACAGGGAATGAAGAGACCCAGTACTTC,CASSLGWTGNEETQYF
few,TRBV7-9,-,TRBJ2-1,TGTGCCAGCAGTTATACAGCTAGCTCCTACAATGAGCAGTTCTTC,CASSYTASSYNEQFF
-,TRBV7-9,-,TRBJ1-1,TGTGCCAGCAGCTTAGGACAAAAAGTCACTGAAGCTTTCTTT,CASSLGQKVTEAFF
few,TRBV18,-,TRBJ2-5,TGTGCCAGCTCACCATATCACCAAGAGACCCAGTACTTC,CASSPYHQETQYF
many,TRBV7-9,-,TRBJ1-4,TGTGCCAGCAGCCTAGGAACTGCAACTAATGAAAAACTGTTTTTT,CASSLGTATNEKLFF
many,TRBV7-9,TRBD1,TRBJ1-2,TGTGCCAGCAGCTTAGCCGGGACAGGGACCCACCAAACAGTCTTCTATGGCTACACCTTC,CASSLAGTGTHQTVFYGYTF
few,TRBV14,-,TRBJ2-3,TGTGCCAGCAGCATGGGGGACCGACGGAAGGATACGCAGTATTTT,CASSMGDRRKDTQYF
few,TRBV15,TRBD1,TRBJ1-5,TGTGCCGCAGGACAGGGGAAACAGCCCCAGCATTTT,CAAGQGKQPQHF
many,TRBV11-1,TRBD2,TRBJ2-5,TGTGCCAGCAGCTCGAGCCAGCGGGGGGACCAAGAGACCCAGTACTTC,CASSSSQRGDQETQYF
-,TRBV4-3,-,TRBJ1-3,TGCGCCAGCAGCCAAGAAGGCTTACTAGACTCTGGAAACACCATATATTTT,CASSQEGLLDSGNTIYF
few,TRBV12-3/TRBV12-4,-,TRBJ1-2,TGTGCCAGCAGTTCGACAGAGGTCGGGGATGGCTACACCTTC,CASSSTEVGDGYTF
-,TRBV20-1,TRBD1,TRBJ1-3,TGCAGTGCTAGAGATTCGCCTAAGTTAAGACAGGGGGCCGGCGGCACCATATATTTT,CSARDSPKLRQGAGGTIYF
few,TRBV18,TRBD1,TRBJ2-7,TGTGCCAGCTCACCACACGGGACAGATTTCTACGAGCAGTACTTC,CASSPHGTDFYEQYF
many,TRBV7-6,-,TRBJ2-3,TGTGCCAGCACCCCTACGGGGGACGGCACAGATACGCAGTATTTT,CASTPTGDGTDTQYF